One sample yielded the 10 T cell receptor beta chains listed below, sequenced in a study of response to subunit inactivated influenza vaccine. MiXCR, run by TCRdb on the RT-PCR reads, gives a single entry per CDR3 protein. The table includes around 710,000 distinct CDR3 sequences, about 15% detected once. Sequenced material: PBMCs from blood, taken approximately 15 days before vaccination. These receptors all come from a middle-aged man who received an inactivated influenza vaccine.

The sample holds a few counts of this clonotype. CDR3 sequence: CASSYTSGRKETQYF. Written as DNA, the CDR3 is TGTGCCAGCAGCTATACTAGCGGGAGGAAAGAGACCCAGTACTTC. The chain uses TRBV7-7 and TRBJ2-5; 12 bases align to TRBD2. V was clipped by 4 bases and J by 3 bases; unmatched bases: 3. CDR3 size: 15 residues. Germline CDR1 reads SSHAT; CDR2 reads FNYEAQ (reference sequence).

The chain employs TRBV7-6 and TRBJ2-1; D is unresolved. The CDR3 is 14 residues long. Trimming removed 1 base at V and 6 bases at J, with 10 bases between. Per germline, CDR1 SGHVS and CDR2 FNYEAQ. The CDR3 loop reads CASSLERAPNEQFF. CDR3 coding DNA: TGTGCCAGCAGCTTAGAAAGAGCTCCCAATGAGCAGTTCTTC.

In its sample, this clonotype was seen many times. CDR3: CASSPSTTSRAYNEQFF. The CDR3 DNA is TGCGCCAGCAGCCCGTCTACAACTAGCCGAGCGTACAATGAGCAGTTCTTC. This sequence joins TRBV5-1 and TRBJ2-1; a weak D match, TRBD2 (6 bases). The CDR3 has 17 amino acids. Trimming stripped 4 bases from V and 4 bases from J, with 21 bases between. The germline V gene encodes CDR1 SGHRS and CDR2 YFSETQ.

The chain joins TRBV7-9 to TRBJ1-2; 7 bases line up with TRBD1. Per the germline V gene, CDR1 is SEHNR and CDR2 is FQNEAQ (reference sequence). The CDR3 is 15 residues long. The ends lost 5 bases at V and 4 bases at J; junction bases unmatched: 10. CDR3 sequence reads: CASSPRTGPLYGYTF. CDR3 sequence (DNA): TGTGCCAGCAGCCCCAGGACAGGCCCACTCTATGGCTACACCTTC. The variable domain in full, completed from reference TRBV7-9 and TRBJ1-2, reads DTGVSQNPRHKITKRGQNVTFRCDPISEHNRLYWYRQTLGQGPEFLTYFQNEAQLEKSRLLSDRFSAERPKGSFSTLEIQRTEQGDSAMYLCASSPRTGPLYGYTFGSGTRLTVV.

This clonotype was recorded a few times. The chain combines TRBV7-9 with TRBJ2-2, with D perhaps matching TRBD1 (5 bases). The CDR3 length is 15 residues. From germline, CDR1 is SEHNR and CDR2 FQNEAQ (reference sequence). Trimming left V 0 bases short and J 5 bases short, with 10 bases between. CDR3 residues: CASSLAPQGTGELFF. The CDR3 DNA is TGTGCCAGCAGCTTAGCCCCCCAGGGAACCGGGGAGCTGTTTTTT.

This clonotype appeared many times. CDR3 sequence reads: CASSPNGGTDTQYF. The CDR3 nucleotides read TGTGCCAGCAGTCCCAACGGAGGGACAGATACGCAGTATTTT. The V call is TRBV12-3 or TRBV12-4, the J call TRBJ2-3; the D gene is possibly TRBD2 (6 bases). V lost 5 bases and J 3 bases, leaving 12 bases between the germline ends. This CDR3 comprises 14 residues.

This clonotype was observed at least ten times. The CDR3: CASSFVLRLDSTSLTDTQYF. The CDR3 region has the DNA TGTGCCAGCAGTTTCGTTCTTCGGTTGGATTCGACTAGCCTCACAGATACGCAGTATTTT. V gene TRBV28 combines with J gene TRBJ2-3, with 7 bases that match TRBD2. The CDR3 is made up of 20 amino acids. The V gene's germline CDR1 is MDHEN and CDR2 SYDVKM. The V segment lost 3 bases and the J segment 2 bases; nucleotides outside the gene matches: 20. The variable domain in full, with the rest retrieved from reference TRBV28 and TRBJ2-3, is DVKVTQSSRYLVKRTGEKVFLECVQDMDHENMFWYRQDPGLGLRLIYFSYDVKMKEKGDIPEGYSVSREKKERFSLILESASTNQTSMYLCASSFVLRLDSTSLTDTQYFGPGTRLTVL.

This clonotype was found a few times. V usage is TRBV12-3 or TRBV12-4 and J usage is TRBJ2-1; D gene uncertain. Trimming stripped 5 bases from V and 10 bases from J, with 9 bases between. The length of the CDR3 is 11 residues. The CDR3 coding sequence is TGTGCCAGCAGTCCTGGGTGGGAGCAGTTCTTC. Residues: CASSPGWEQFF.

This clonotype was seen a few times. CDR3 DNA sequence: TGCGCCAGCAGCTTGGACCTCACTAGTCCAGAGACCCAGTACTTC. This translates into CASSLDLTSPETQYF. The rearrangement joins TRBV5-1 to TRBJ2-5; D may be TRBD2 (5 bases). The CDR3 sequence is 15 residues long. Germline lookup yields CDR1 SGHRS and CDR2 YFSETQ. The V end was cut by 0 bases, the J end by 4 bases, with 13 bases between.

This clonotype was found many times. The J gene is TRBJ2-2, the V gene TRBV12-3 or TRBV12-4, with a possible D match to TRBD1 (6 bases). The CDR3 extends over 14 amino acids. The V end lost 6 bases, the J end lost 4 bases, and 12 bases lay between the germline ends. In nucleotides, the CDR3 is TGTGCCAGCAGGACAGACAGGCGCACCGGGGAGCTGTTTTTT. Translated, it gives CASRTDRRTGELFF.